This T cell receptor (beta chain) was sequenced during a study of T cell repertoires in cytomegalovirus infection. For the study at large: CMV epitopes used comprised recently identified HLA-C-restricted ones and well-studied HLA-B-restricted ones.

This clonotype was counted only a few times. Its antigen is still unknown. From germline, CDR1 is LNHDA and CDR2 SQIVND (reference sequence). CDR3 length equals 13 residues. With 3 bases removed from V and 8 bases from J, the gap between germline ends came to 11 bases. TCRdb fed the reads into MiXCR, producing one record per CDR3 protein. The profile covers about 920,000 distinct CDR3 sequences, with approximately 31% appearing a single time and about an eighth taken by the ten largest. This chain uses TRBV19 with TRBJ2-1, with D perhaps being TRBD1 or TRBD2 (7 bases each). The sequenced sample was cultured CD8+ T cells from PBMCs, obtained from culture after CMV antigen stimulation. The sequence was obtained from a human donor in good health (CMV status not recorded). Some clones in this sample may be carry-over from other donors' samples. CDR3: CASSIQGGHEQFF. In DNA form, the CDR3 reads TGTGCCAGTAGTATTCAGGGGGGGCATGAGCAGTTCTTC.